The clone carrying this T cell receptor beta chain occurred many times. As to time point: longitudinal time-point 3. The data were obtained in a study of neurological immune-mediated disorders. MiXCR, run by TCRdb on the 5' RACE reads, gives a single entry per CDR3 protein. The data show about 99,000 distinct CDR3 sequences, 11% seen once. Trimming at V came to 2 bases and at J to 5 bases, leaving 15 bases not matched to a gene. This CDR3 has 17 amino acids. The V gene's germline CDR1 is MNHEY and CDR2 SVGAGI. The specimen sequenced was PBMCs. The origin of this receptor is a female donor with HTLV-1-associated myelopathy (HAM/TSP). V is TRBV6-5 and J is TRBJ2-7; the match to TRBD1 covers 7 bases. The CDR3 DNA is TGTGCCAGCAGTTACACAGGAACCAGGGGGATGCGCGACGAGCAGTACTTC. This codes for CASSYTGTRGMRDEQYF.